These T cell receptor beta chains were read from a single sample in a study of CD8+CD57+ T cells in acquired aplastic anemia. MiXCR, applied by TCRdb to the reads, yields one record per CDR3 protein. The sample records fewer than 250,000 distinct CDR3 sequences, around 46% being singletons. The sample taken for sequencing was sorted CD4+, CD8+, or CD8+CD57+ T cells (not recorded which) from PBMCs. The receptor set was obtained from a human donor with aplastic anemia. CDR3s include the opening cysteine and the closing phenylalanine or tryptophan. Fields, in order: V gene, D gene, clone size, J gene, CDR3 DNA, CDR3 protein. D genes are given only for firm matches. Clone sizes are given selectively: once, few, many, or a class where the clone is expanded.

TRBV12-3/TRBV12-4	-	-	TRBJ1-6	TGTGCCAGCAGTTTCCTGAATTCACCCCTCCACTTT	CASSFLNSPLHF
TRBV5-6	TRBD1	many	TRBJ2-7	TGTGCCAGCAGCGGGCGACAGGGGCGGTTCTTCGAGCAGTACTTC	CASSGRQGRFFEQYF
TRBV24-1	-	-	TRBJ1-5	TGTGCCACCAGTGGTGGGAACGGATTAAATCAGCCCCAGCATTTT	CATSGGNGLNQPQHF
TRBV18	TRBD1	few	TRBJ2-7	TGTGCCAGCTCACTACGGGACAGGGGGATCTACGAGCAGTACTTC	CASSLRDRGIYEQYF
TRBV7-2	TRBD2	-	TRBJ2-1	TGTGCCAGCAGCTTAGGGCTTGGGGGGGATGAGCAGCTCTTC	CASSLGLGGDEQLF
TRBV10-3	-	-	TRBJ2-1	TGTGCCAGCAGTGTGACAGGCGAGCACAATGAGCAGTTCTTC	CASSVTGEHNEQFF
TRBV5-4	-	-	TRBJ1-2	TGCGCCAGCAGCTTGGTAGAAGGGACAAAAGATGGCTACGCCTTC	CASSLVEGTKDGYAF
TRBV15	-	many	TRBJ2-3	TGTGCCACCAGCAGAGACGAAAGCTACACAGATACGCAGTATTTT	CATSRDESYTDTQYF
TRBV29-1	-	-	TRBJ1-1	TGCAGCGCCGTAGGACAATTGAACACTGAAGCTTTCTTT	CSAVGQLNTEAFF
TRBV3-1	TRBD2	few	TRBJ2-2	TGTGCCAGCAGCCCTAGCGGGGGGCTCACCGGGGAGCTGTTTTTT	CASSPSGGLTGELFF
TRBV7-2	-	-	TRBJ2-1	-	CASSFYICSGGPFSYNEQFF
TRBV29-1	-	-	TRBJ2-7	TGCAGCGTTGGGGGAGGATCCTACGAGCAGTACTTC	CSVGGGSYEQYF
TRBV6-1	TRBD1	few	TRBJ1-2	TGTGCCAGCAGTGAATTAAAATCAGGGGGTACCTATGGCTACACCTTC	CASSELKSGGTYGYTF
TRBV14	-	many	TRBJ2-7	TGTGCCAGCAGCCAAGATATTGGCGGCGAGCAGTACTTC	CASSQDIGGEQYF
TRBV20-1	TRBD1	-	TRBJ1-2	TGCAGTGCTAAAACTAGCGGGGACAGGGAAGGCTACACCTTC	CSAKTSGDREGYTF
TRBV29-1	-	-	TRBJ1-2	TGCAGCGTTGGTGAACAGGGATCCTATGGCTACACCTTC	CSVGEQGSYGYTF
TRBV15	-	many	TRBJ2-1	TGTGCCACCAGCAGAGTCAGAGACTACGGCTACAATGAGCAGTTCTTC	CATSRVRDYGYNEQFF
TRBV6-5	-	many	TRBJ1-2	TGTGCCAGCAGTTACAATCGGAAGTATGGCTACACCTTC	CASSYNRKYGYTF
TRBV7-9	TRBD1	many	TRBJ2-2	TGTGCCAGCAGCAACGGACAGGGATTCGGCGGGGAGCTGTTTTTT	CASSNGQGFGGELFF
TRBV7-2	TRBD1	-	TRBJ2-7	TGTGCCAGCAGCCAGGACAGGGGTAGGAACGAGCAGTACTTC	CASSQDRGRNEQYF
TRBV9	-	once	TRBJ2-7	TGTGCCAGCAGCGTAGGCGAACAGGTTTATAACGAGCAGTACTTC	CASSVGEQVYNEQYF
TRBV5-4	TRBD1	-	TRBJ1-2	TGTGCCAGCAGCTTGCGACTACAGGGGGAGAGTGGCTACACCTTC	CASSLRLQGESGYTF
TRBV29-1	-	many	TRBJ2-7	TGCAGCGCTAAGGAGATGGGGGGCAAAAACTACGAGCAGTACTTC	CSAKEMGGKNYEQYF
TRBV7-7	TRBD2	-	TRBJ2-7	TGTGCCAGCAGCTCCGGGCGGGGGGGAATCTACGAGCAGTACTTC	CASSSGRGGIYEQYF
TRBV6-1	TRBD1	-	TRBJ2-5	TGTGCCAGCAGAAGATCCGACAGGGGTTATAGGGAGACCCAGTACTTC	CASRRSDRGYRETQYF
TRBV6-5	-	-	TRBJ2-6	TGTGCCAGCAGTTACGGAGGGGGCCCAAGCTCTGGGGCCAACGTCCTGACTTTC	CASSYGGGPSSGANVLTF
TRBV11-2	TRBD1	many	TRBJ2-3	TGTGCCAGCAGCTCACCCGGGACAGGGGGTGATAAATGGTTCACAGATACGCAGTATTTT	CASSSPGTGGDKWFTDTQYF
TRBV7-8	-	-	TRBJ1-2	TGTGCCAGCAGCCCAGATGGACAGACGTACTATGGCTACACCTTC	CASSPDGQTYYGYTF
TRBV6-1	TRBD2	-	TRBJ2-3	TGTGCCAGCAGCAGACTAGCGGGAGATACGCAGTATTTT	CASSRLAGDTQYF
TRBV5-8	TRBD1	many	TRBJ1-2	TGTGCCAGCAACCAGGGGGCAGCTAACTATGGCTACACCTTC	CASNQGAANYGYTF
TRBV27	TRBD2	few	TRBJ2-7	TGTGCCAGCAGCCGACAGCCGGGGGGTCTGGCCTACGAGCAGTACTTC	CASSRQPGGLAYEQYF
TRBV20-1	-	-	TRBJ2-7	TGCAGTGCCACATCCGGGGGAGTCTCCTACGAGCAGTACTTC	CSATSGGVSYEQYF
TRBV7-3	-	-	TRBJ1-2	TGTGCCAGCAGTTTAAGCGTTGGACCGTCCTATTCTGGCTACACCTTC	CASSLSVGPSYSGYTF
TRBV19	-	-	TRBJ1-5	TGTGCCAGTAGTATAGATCTCAGCGACAGGTCCCAGCCCCAGCATTTT	CASSIDLSDRSQPQHF
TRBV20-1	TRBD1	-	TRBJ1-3	TGCAGTGCTAGAGGCTCGACAGGGGGCCTCAGCTCTGGAAACACCATATATTTT	CSARGSTGGLSSGNTIYF
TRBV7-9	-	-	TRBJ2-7	TGTGCCAGCAGCCTCCGGATGGGGAGCGAGCGGTACTTC	CASSLRMGSERYF
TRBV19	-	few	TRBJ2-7	TGTGCCAGTAGTATAGATCGACGGGGGACGGCCTACGAGCAGTACTTC	CASSIDRRGTAYEQYF
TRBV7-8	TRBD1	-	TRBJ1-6	TGTGCCAGCAGCTTAGCGGGGACAGGGATATCACCCCTCCACTTT	CASSLAGTGISPLHF
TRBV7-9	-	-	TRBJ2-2	TGTGCCAGCAGCTTCCGGGACTTAGGGAATGGGGAGCTGTTTTTT	CASSFRDLGNGELFF